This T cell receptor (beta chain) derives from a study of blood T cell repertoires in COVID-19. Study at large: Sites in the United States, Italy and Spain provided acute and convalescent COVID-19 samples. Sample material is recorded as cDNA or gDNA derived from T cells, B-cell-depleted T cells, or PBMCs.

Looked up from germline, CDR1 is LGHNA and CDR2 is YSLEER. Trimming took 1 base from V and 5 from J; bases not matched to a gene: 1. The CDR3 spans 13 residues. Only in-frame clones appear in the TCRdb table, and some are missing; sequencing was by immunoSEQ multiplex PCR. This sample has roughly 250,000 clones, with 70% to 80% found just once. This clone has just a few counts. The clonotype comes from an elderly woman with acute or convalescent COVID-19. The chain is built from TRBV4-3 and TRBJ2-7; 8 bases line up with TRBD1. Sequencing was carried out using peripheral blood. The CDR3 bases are TGCGCCAGCAGCCAAGGGACAGGGAACGAGCAGTACTTC. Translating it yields CASSQGTGNEQYF.